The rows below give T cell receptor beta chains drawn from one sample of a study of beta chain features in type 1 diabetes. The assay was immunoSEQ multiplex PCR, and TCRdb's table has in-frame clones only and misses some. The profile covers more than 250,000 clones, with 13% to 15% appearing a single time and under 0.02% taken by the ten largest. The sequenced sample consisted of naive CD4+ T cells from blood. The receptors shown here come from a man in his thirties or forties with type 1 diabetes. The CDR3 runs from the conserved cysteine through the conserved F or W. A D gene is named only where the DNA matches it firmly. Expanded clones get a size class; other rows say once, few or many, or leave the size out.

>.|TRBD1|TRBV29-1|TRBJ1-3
CSVATGTGNTIYF
TGCAGCGTCGCGACAGGGACTGGAAACACCATATATTTT
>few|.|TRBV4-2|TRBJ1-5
CASSQEFRQGGQPQHF
TGTGCCAGCAGCCAAGAGTTTCGGCAGGGAGGTCAGCCCCAGCATTTT
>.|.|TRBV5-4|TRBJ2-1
CASSREGGSYNEQFF
TGTGCCAGCAGCCGCGAGGGAGGCTCCTACAATGAGCAGTTCTTC
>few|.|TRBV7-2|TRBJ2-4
CASSFLGSSGYLQYF
TGTGCCAGCAGCTTCCTTGGGAGTTCGGGATATCTTCAGTACTTC
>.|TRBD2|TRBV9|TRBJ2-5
CASSVGGSGLAAQKTQYF
TGTGCCAGCAGCGTAGGTGGTTCAGGACTAGCGGCCCAGAAGACCCAGTACTTC
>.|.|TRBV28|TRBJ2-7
CASSLGAAVFNEQYF
TGTGCCAGCAGTTTAGGGGCGGCCGTATTTAACGAGCAGTACTTC
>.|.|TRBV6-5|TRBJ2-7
CATQTRSYEQYF
TGTGCCACCCAGACACGAAGTTACGAGCAGTACTTC
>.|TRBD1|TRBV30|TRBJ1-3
CAWRGTGFSSSGNTIYF
TGTGCCTGGCGCGGGACAGGCTTTAGTAGCTCTGGAAACACCATATATTTT
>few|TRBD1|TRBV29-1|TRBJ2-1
CSVPTGSSYNEQFF
TGCAGCGTTCCGACAGGGTCTTCCTACAATGAGCAGTTCTTC
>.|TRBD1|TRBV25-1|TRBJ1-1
CASRGQSVAEAFF
TGTGCCAGCAGGGGACAGTCCGTTGCTGAAGCTTTCTTT
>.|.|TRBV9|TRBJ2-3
CASSVGAPSTDTQYF
TGTGCCAGCAGCGTAGGAGCGCCTAGCACAGATACGCAGTATTTT
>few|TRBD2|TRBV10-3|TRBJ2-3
CAISVSLAGNTDTQYF
TGTGCCATCAGTGTGAGCCTAGCGGGAAACACAGATACGCAGTATTTT
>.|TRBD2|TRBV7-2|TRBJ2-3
CASSLVLTSGGDTQYF
TGTGCCAGCAGCTTAGTATTAACTAGCGGGGGGGATACGCAGTATTTT
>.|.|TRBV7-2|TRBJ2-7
CASSLRDLGQYF
TGTGCCAGCAGCTTAAGGGACTTGGGGCAGTACTTC
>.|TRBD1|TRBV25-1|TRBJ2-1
CASSDRTGRWNEQFF
TGTGCCAGCAGTGACCGGACAGGGAGGTGGAATGAGCAGTTCTTC
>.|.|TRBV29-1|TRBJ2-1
CSVVGAVTYNKQFF
TGCAGCGTTGTAGGAGCGGTTACCTACAATAAGCAGTTCTTC
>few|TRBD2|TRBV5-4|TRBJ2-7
CASSLVLGASGSSYEQYF
TGTGCCAGCAGCTTGGTTCTGGGTGCTAGCGGAAGCTCCTACGAGCAGTACTTC
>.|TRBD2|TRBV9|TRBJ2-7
CASSVEAGVYEQYF
TGTGCCAGCAGCGTAGAGGCGGGAGTATACGAGCAGTACTTC
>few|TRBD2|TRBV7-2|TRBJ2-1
CASSFVAGGRTNEQFF
TGTGCCAGCAGCTTCGTAGCGGGAGGGCGGACGAATGAGCAGTTCTTC
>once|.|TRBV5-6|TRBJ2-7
CASSLPGQKQYF
TGTGCCAGCAGCTTACCAGGACAGAAACAGTACTTC
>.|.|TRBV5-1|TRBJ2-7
CASAGVGYEQYF
TGCGCCAGCGCAGGGGTTGGATACGAGCAGTACTTC
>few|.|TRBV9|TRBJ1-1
CASSVASDTEAFF
TGTGCCAGCAGCGTAGCGTCTGACACTGAAGCTTTCTTT
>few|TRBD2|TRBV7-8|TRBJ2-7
CASSLRLAGSYEQYF
TGTGCCAGCAGCTTAAGACTAGCGGGTAGCTACGAGCAGTACTTC
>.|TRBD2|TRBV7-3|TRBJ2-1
CASSLVAGGYNEQFF
TGTGCCAGCAGCTTAGTAGCGGGAGGCTACAATGAGCAGTTCTTC
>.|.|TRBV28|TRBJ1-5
CATGRGNQPQHF
TGTGCCACCGGCAGGGGCAATCAGCCCCAGCATTTT
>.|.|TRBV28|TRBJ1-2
CASSSARDGYTF
TGTGCCAGCAGTTCCGCGAGGGATGGCTACACCTTC
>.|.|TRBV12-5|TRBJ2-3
CASGLDGGDTQYF
TGTGCTAGTGGTTTGGACGGGGGTGATACGCAGTATTTT
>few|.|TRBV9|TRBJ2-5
CASSPSLGGGTQYF
TGTGCCAGCAGCCCGTCACTCGGGGGTGGGACCCAGTACTTC
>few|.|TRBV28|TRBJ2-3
CASSLWGGDTQYF
TGTGCCAGCAGTTTATGGGGAGGAGATACGCAGTATTTT
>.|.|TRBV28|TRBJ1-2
CASSTPGRRDGYTF
TGTGCCAGCAGTACCCCCGGGAGGAGGGATGGCTACACCTTC
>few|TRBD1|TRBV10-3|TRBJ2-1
CAISEWAPGQGNNEQFF
TGTGCCATCAGTGAGTGGGCCCCCGGACAGGGGAACAATGAGCAGTTCTTC
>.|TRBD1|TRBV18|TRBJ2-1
CASSPRGLNNEQFF
TGTGCCAGCTCACCAAGGGGGCTAAACAATGAGCAGTTCTTC
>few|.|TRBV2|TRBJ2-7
CASSAVRRNYEQYF
TGTGCCAGCAGTGCGGTACGGAGGAACTACGAGCAGTACTTC
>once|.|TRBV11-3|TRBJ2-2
CASSLQGGTGELFF
TGTGCCAGCAGCTTACAGGGTGGAACCGGGGAGCTGTTTTTT
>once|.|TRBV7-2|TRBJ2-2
CASSRGANTGELFF
TGTGCCAGCAGCCGCGGGGCGAACACCGGGGAGCTGTTTTTT
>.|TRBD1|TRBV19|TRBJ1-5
CASSTNRGGQPQHF
TGTGCCAGTAGTACTAACAGGGGTGGTCAGCCCCAGCATTTT
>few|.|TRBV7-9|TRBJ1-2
CASSLLENRGAYYGYTF
TGTGCCAGCAGCTTATTAGAGAACCGGGGAGCGTACTATGGCTACACCTTC
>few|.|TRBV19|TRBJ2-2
CASSITRANTGELFF
TGTGCCAGTAGTATCACCAGGGCGAACACCGGGGAGCTGTTTTTT
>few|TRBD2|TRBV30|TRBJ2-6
CATTVGSGRSLGSGANVLTF
TGTGCAACGACGGTGGGTAGCGGGAGGTCTTTGGGCTCTGGGGCCAACGTCCTGACTTTC
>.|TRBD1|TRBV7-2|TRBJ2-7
CASSLWDSSYEQYF
TGTGCCAGCAGCTTATGGGACAGCTCCTACGAGCAGTACTTC
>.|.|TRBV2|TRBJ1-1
CASAPEGASEAFF
TGTGCCAGCGCCCCTGAGGGAGCTTCTGAAGCTTTCTTT
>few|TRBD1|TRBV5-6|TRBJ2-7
CASSFDRGLGEQYF
TGTGCCAGCAGCTTCGACAGGGGGCTTGGCGAGCAGTACTTC
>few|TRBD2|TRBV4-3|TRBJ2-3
CASSQRLPSGVSTDTQYF
TGCGCCAGCAGCCAACGCTTGCCTAGCGGGGTTAGCACAGATACGCAGTATTTT
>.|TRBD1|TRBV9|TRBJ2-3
CASSVRDRGTDTQYF
TGTGCCAGCAGCGTACGGGACAGGGGAACAGATACGCAGTATTTT
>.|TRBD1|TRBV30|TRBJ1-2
CATNRGGHGYTF
TGTGCCACAAACAGGGGAGGTCATGGCTACACCTTC
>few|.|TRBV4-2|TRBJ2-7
CASSLPGSPSEQYF
TGTGCCAGCAGCCTCCCAGGGTCACCGTCCGAGCAGTACTTC
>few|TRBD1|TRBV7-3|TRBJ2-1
CASSDRGQSYNEQFF
TGTGCCAGCAGCGACAGGGGGCAATCCTACAATGAGCAGTTCTTC
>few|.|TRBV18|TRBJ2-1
CASSPRAGWYNEQFF
TGTGCCAGCTCACCAAGGGCAGGGTGGTACAATGAGCAGTTCTTC
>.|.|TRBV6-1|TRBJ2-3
CASSSSDSTDTQYF
TGTGCCAGCAGCTCTAGCGACAGCACAGATACGCAGTATTTT
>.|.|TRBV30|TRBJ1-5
CAWSGQGKPQHF
TGTGCCTGGAGTGGGCAGGGGAAGCCCCAGCATTTT
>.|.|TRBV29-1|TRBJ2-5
CSISGQETQYF
TGCAGTATTTCCGGCCAAGAGACCCAGTACTTC
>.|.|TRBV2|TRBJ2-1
CASSETQVKNEQFF
TGTGCCAGCAGTGAAACGCAGGTAAAAAATGAGCAGTTCTTC
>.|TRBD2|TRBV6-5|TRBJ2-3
CASSYEREATDTQYF
TGTGCCAGCAGTTACGAGCGGGAGGCGACAGATACGCAGTATTTT